Shown below are 16 T cell receptor beta chains from a single sample sequenced in a study of cytomegalovirus exposure and HLA in healthy donors. In the PCR, 60 Vbeta and 13 Jbeta primers were used. Clones were read by immunoSEQ multiplex PCR, and TCRdb kept only the in-frame ones, dropping some. This sample carries more than 200,000 clones, around 80% of them seen once, and the ten largest clones take 4.5% to 7%. Sequencing used PBMCs. Every receptor here comes from a man aged 40-49 years in good health and CMV-seropositive.

V and J are TRBV27 and TRBJ2-1, with TRBD2 matching over 9 bases. V shed 4 bases and J 6 bases; nucleotides not matched to a gene: 10. Germline CDR1 MNHEY, CDR2 SMNVEV (reference sequence). The length of the CDR3 is 16 residues. The CDR3 DNA is TGTGCCAGCAGTTCCCCCGCTAGCGGGATGGGCAATGAGCAGTTCTTC. Residues: CASSSPASGMGNEQFF.

The table lists this clone with a count of one. This chain joins TRBV6-1 and TRBJ2-1; 9 positions match TRBD2. This CDR3 is 15 amino acids long. The ends lost 5 bases at V and 2 bases at J; junction bases unmatched: 4. Germline V gives CDR1 MNHNS, CDR2 SASEGT. The CDR3 DNA is TGTGCCAGCAGTCGGGCGGGAGGGACCTACAATGAGCAGTTCTTC. It specifies CASSRAGGTYNEQFF.

This clone was counted a few times. This chain uses TRBV4-1 with TRBJ2-2, with 7 bases fitting TRBD2. The CDR3 has 15 amino acids. V was pared by 1 base and J by 7 bases, with 6 bases of the junction left unmatched. Germline CDR1 MGHRA, CDR2 YSYEKL. For the CDR3, the DNA is TGCGCCAGCAGCCAAGTCCCAGCGGGACTCGGGGAGCTGTTTTTT. This sequence encodes CASSQVPAGLGELFF.

This chain links TRBV6-1 with TRBJ1-4, with TRBD1 matching 10 bases. The junction had 1 base not matched to a gene; V was cut back by 4 bases and J by 5 bases. Germline values: CDR1 MNHNS, CDR2 SASEGT. The CDR3 runs 14 residues. This CDR3 is CASSGTGGNEKLFF. CDR3 DNA sequence: TGTGCCAGCAGTGGGACAGGGGGAAATGAAAAACTGTTTTTT.

The chain carries TRBV30 and TRBJ1-1, with a possible D match to TRBD1 (5 bases). The CDR3 totals 11 residues. CDR1 is GTSNPN and CDR2 is SVGIG in the germline V gene (reference sequence). Trimming took 8 bases from V and 4 from J, leaving 11 bases between them. CDR3 nucleotide sequence: TGTGCCACAGGAAGGGCCACTGAAGCTTTCTTT. Translated, it gives CATGRATEAFF.

CDR3 residues: CASSLDGQGPLYGYTF. CDR3 DNA: TGTGCCAGCAGCTTAGATGGACAGGGCCCCCTCTATGGCTACACCTTC. The chain links TRBV7-2 to TRBJ1-2; the match to TRBD1 covers 8 bases. The CDR3 spans 16 residues. Trimming cost V 1 base and J 4 bases; bases outside gene matches: 8. Germline V gives CDR1 SGHTA, CDR2 FQGNSA.

The chain joins TRBV11-2 to TRBJ1-2, with TRBD1 as a possible D gene (5 bases). Per the germline V gene, CDR1 is SGHAT and CDR2 is FQNNGV. Trimming stripped 2 bases from V and 8 bases from J, with 18 bases between. The CDR3 extends over 15 amino acids. The CDR3 here is CASSLTLPRQGGYTF. The CDR3 DNA is TGTGCCAGCAGCTTAACCCTCCCCCGGCAGGGCGGCTACACCTTC.

The chain links TRBV5-4 to TRBJ1-1, with D perhaps TRBD1 (6 bases). Between the trimmed V and J ends, which lost 5 bases and 5 bases, there was a span of 19 bases. This CDR3 is 15 amino acids long. The V gene's germline CDR1 is SGHNT and CDR2 YYREEE (reference sequence). This chain's CDR3 is CASSFLQGIRTEAFF. The CDR3 DNA reads TGTGCCAGCAGTTTCTTACAGGGTATTAGGACTGAAGCTTTCTTT.

This chain joins TRBV19 and TRBJ2-7; D not certain. The V gene lost 4 bases and the J gene lost 2 bases, with 12 bases spanning the gap. The CDR3 contains 14 residues. In germline, CDR1 is LNHDA, CDR2 SQIVND (reference sequence). In DNA, the CDR3 is TGTGCCAGTAGTACGGAGAGTATACCCTACGAGCAGTACTTC. Protein sequence: CASSTESIPYEQYF.

V usage is TRBV7-3 and J usage is TRBJ1-1, with D uncertain. This CDR3 spans 15 amino acids. V lost 1 base, J lost 0 bases, and 9 bases lay in between. Germline lookup yields CDR1 SGHTA and CDR2 FQGTGA. The chain's CDR3 is CASSLIREVNTEAFF. The CDR3 bases are TGTGCCAGCAGCTTAATACGAGAGGTGAACACTGAAGCTTTCTTT.

This rearrangement joins TRBV6-6 to TRBJ2-7; TRBD2 matches at 12 bases. The CDR3 extends over 14 amino acids. Germline assignment: CDR1 MNHNY and CDR2 SVGAGI (reference sequence). With 3 bases clipped from V and 6 bases from J, the junction kept 3 bases outside the gene matches. For the CDR3, the DNA is TGTGCCAGCAGTTATCTAGCGGGAGGGACCGAGCAGTACTTC. The encoded protein is CASSYLAGGTEQYF.

The chain carries TRBV30 and TRBJ2-2, with 9 bases fitting TRBD2. The trim removed 8 bases at V and 6 bases at J, leaving 7 bases unmatched. The CDR3 loop spans 13 amino acids. The germline V gene encodes CDR1 GTSNPN and CDR2 SVGIG (reference sequence). CDR3 amino acids: CAGMTSGAGELFF. In nucleotides, the CDR3 is TGTGCCGGAATGACTAGCGGCGCCGGGGAGCTGTTTTTT.

This rearrangement joins TRBV2 to TRBJ2-3; D gene uncertain. Trimming took 4 bases from V and 5 from J, leaving 16 bases between them. CDR1 SNHLY and CDR2 FYNNEI come from the germline V gene. This CDR3 contains 15 residues. This CDR3 is CASSVARSTRDTQYF. CDR3 nucleotide sequence: TGTGCCAGCAGTGTCGCGAGATCTACGCGAGATACGCAGTATTTT.

The rearrangement links TRBV5-4 to TRBJ1-2; 10 bases are a match to TRBD1. CDR1 is SGHNT and CDR2 is YYREEE in the germline V gene (reference sequence). The CDR3 spans 16 residues. J was trimmed by 0 bases and V by 4 bases; bases with no gene match: 6. The CDR3 DNA is TGTGCCAGCAGCCGCAGGGACAGGGGAACTAACTATGGCTACACCTTC. Amino acid sequence: CASSRRDRGTNYGYTF.

This clone was detected once. The rearrangement uses TRBV19 and TRBJ2-7; no clear D gene. The CDR3 has 13 amino acids. V was clipped by 7 bases and J by 3 bases, with 13 bases between them. In germline, CDR1 is LNHDA, CDR2 SQIVND (reference sequence). CDR3 amino acids: CASTASGLYEQYF. The CDR3 DNA is TGTGCCAGTACGGCTTCAGGCCTCTACGAGCAGTACTTC.

The rearrangement joins TRBV6-6 to TRBJ1-2, with TRBD1 matching 7 bases. With 6 bases clipped from V and 2 bases from J, the junction kept 12 bases outside the gene matches. CDR1 is MNHNY and CDR2 is SVGAGI in the germline V gene (reference sequence). The CDR3 length is 16 residues. CDR3 in amino acids: CASSLTPGQKNYGYTF. In nucleotides, the CDR3 is TGTGCCAGCAGCTTAACGCCGGGACAGAAGAACTATGGCTACACCTTC.